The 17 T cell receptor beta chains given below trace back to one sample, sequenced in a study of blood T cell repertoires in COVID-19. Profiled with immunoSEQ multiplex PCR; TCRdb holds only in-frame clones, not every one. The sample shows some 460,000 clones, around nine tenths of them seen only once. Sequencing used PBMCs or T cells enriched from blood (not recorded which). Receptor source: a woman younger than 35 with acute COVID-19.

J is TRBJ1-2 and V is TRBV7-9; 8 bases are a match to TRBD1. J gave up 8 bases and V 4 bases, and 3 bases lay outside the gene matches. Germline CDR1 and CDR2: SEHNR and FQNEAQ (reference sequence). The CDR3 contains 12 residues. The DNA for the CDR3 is TGTGCCAGCAGCTGGACAGGGAAGGGCTACACCTTC. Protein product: CASSWTGKGYTF.

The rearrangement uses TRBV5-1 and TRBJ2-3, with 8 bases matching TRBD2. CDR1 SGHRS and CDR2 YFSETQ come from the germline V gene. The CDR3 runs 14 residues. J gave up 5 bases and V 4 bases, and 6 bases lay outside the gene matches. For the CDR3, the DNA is TGCGCCAGCAGCATAAGCGGGAGTCAAGATACGCAGTATTTT. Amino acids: CASSISGSQDTQYF.

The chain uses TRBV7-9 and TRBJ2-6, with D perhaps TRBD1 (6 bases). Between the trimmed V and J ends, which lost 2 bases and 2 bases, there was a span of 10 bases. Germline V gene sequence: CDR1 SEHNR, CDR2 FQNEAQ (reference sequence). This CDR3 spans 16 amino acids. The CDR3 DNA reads TGTGCCAGCAGCTTAAAGCAGGGGACTGGGGCCAACGTCCTGACTTTC. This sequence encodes CASSLKQGTGANVLTF. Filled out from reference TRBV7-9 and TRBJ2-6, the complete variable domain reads DTGVSQNPRHKITKRGQNVTFRCDPISEHNRLYWYRQTLGQGPEFLTYFQNEAQLEKSRLLSDRFSAERPKGSFSTLEIQRTEQGDSAMYLCASSLKQGTGANVLTFGAGSRLTVL.

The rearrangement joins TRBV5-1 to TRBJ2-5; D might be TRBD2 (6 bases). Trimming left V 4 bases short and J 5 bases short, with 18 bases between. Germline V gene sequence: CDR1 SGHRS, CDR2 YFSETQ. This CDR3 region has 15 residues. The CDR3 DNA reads TGCGCCAGCAGCATAGAGCAGCGAGGAGGGGAGACCCAGTACTTC. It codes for CASSIEQRGGETQYF.

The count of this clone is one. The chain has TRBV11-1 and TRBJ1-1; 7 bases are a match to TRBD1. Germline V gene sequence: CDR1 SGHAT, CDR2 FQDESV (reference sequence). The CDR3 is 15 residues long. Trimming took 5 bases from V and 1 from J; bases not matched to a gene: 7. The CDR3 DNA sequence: TGTGCCAGCAGCGACGGACCAGGGGGGAACACTGAAGCTTTCTTT. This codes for CASSDGPGGNTEAFF.

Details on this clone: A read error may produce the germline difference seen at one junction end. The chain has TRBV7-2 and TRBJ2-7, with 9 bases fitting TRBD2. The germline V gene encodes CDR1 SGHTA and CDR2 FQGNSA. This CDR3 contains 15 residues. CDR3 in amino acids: CASRLVGGRAYEQYF. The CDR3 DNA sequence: TGTGCCAGCAGATTAGTTGGCGGGAGGGCCTACGAGCAGTACTTC.

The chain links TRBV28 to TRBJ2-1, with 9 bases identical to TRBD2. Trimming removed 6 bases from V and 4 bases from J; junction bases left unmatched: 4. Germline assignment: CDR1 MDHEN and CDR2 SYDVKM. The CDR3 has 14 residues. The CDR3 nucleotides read TGTGCCAGCAGGGGACTAGCTCTGTACAATGAGCAGTTCTTC. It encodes CASRGLALYNEQFF.

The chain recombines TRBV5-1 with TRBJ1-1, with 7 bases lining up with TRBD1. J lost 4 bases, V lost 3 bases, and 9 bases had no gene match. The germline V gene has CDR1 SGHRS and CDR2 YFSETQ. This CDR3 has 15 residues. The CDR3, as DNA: TGCGCCAGCAGCTCACAACAGGGGTTTTCCACTGAAGCTTTCTTT. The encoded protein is CASSSQQGFSTEAFF.

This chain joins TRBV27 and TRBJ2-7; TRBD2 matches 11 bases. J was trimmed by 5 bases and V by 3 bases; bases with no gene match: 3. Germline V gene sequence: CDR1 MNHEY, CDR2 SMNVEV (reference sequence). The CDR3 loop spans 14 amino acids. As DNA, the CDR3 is TGTGCCAGCAGTTTGACTAGCGGGAACCACGAGCAGTACTTC. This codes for CASSLTSGNHEQYF.

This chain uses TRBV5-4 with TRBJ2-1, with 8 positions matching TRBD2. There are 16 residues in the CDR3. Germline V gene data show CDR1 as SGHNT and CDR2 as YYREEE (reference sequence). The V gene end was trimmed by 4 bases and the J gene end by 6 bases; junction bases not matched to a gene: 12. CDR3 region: CASSDLNGRAANEQFF. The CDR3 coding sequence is TGTGCCAGCAGCGACCTTAACGGGAGGGCCGCCAATGAGCAGTTCTTC.

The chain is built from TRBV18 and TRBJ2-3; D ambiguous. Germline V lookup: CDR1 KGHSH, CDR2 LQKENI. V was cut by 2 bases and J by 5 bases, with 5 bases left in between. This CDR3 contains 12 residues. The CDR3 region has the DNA TGTGCCAGCTCACCAGCAGGAGATACGCAGTATTTT. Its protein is CASSPAGDTQYF.

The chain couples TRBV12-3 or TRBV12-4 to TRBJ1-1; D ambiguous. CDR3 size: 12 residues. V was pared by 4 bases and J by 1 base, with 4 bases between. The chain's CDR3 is CASSYGNTEAFF. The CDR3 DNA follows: TGTGCCAGCAGTTACGGGAACACTGAAGCTTTCTTT.

CDR3 amino acids: CASSWGGLASDTQYF. DNA for the CDR3: TGTGCCAGCAGTTGGGGGGGACTAGCTTCAGATACGCAGTATTTT. The chain joins TRBV6-2 or TRBV6-3 to TRBJ2-3; TRBD2 matches 9 bases. CDR1 and CDR2 from the germline V gene are MNHEY and SVGEGT. V shed 4 bases and J 4 bases; nucleotides not matched to a gene: 6. The CDR3 is 15 amino acids.

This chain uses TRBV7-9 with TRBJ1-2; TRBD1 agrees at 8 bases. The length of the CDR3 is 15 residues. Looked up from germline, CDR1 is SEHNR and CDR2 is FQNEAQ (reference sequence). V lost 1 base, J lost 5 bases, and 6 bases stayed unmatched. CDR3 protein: CASSLVDRGIYGYTF. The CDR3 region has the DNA TGTGCCAGCAGCTTAGTAGACAGGGGTATTTATGGCTACACCTTC.

Written as DNA, the CDR3 is TGTGCCAGCAGCGCCTACAGGGATAATTCACCCCTCCACTTT. The encoded protein is CASSAYRDNSPLHF. The V gene is TRBV5-6, the J gene TRBJ1-6, with a tentative D call TRBD1 (6 bases). CDR1 is SGHDT, CDR2 YYEEEE, per germline. CDR3 length equals 14 residues. The germline V and J ends were trimmed by 4 bases and 5 bases, with 10 bases remaining between them.

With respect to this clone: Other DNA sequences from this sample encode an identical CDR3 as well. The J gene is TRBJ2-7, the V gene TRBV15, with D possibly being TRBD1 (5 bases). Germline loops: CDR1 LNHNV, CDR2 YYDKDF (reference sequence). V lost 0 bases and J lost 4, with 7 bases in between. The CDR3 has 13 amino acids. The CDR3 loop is CATSRDPGYEQYF. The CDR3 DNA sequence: TGTGCCACCAGCAGAGATCCAGGGTACGAGCAGTACTTC.

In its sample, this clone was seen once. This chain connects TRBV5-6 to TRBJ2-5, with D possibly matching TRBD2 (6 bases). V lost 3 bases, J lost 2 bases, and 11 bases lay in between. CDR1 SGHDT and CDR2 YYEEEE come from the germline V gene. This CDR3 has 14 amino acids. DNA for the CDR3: TGTGCCAGCAGCTGGAGGGACGGACAAGAGACCCAGTACTTC. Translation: CASSWRDGQETQYF.